The 31 T cell receptor beta chains below all came from one sample that was sequenced in a study of identical twins. One entry per CDR3 protein results from TCRdb running MiXCR on the 5' RACE reads. The table shows some 600,000 distinct CDR3 sequences, with around 7.5% occurring only once. This sample also appeared in a second study, on yellow fever vaccine responses in identical twins.

Material: PBMCs. The receptor set was obtained from a woman younger than 35 in good health.

The CDR3 bases are TGTGCCAGCAGTAATAGCCTCTACAATGAGCAGTTCTTC. Residues: CASSNSLYNEQFF. The V and J genes are TRBV27 and TRBJ2-1; D remains ambiguous. Germline V gene sequence: CDR1 MNHEY, CDR2 SMNVEV (reference sequence). CDR3 length: 13 residues. Trimming left V 5 bases short and J 3 bases short, with 8 bases between.

This clonotype was detected a few times. CDR3 coding DNA: TGCGCCAGCAGCTTGGCCACGTACTCTGGGGCCAACGTCCTGACTTTC. Protein sequence: CASSLATYSGANVLTF. The chain employs TRBV5-1 and TRBJ2-6; D not resolved. Trimming removed 0 bases from V and 0 bases from J, with 7 bases in between. The germline gives CDR1 SGHRS, CDR2 YFSETQ. This CDR3 is 16 amino acids long.

Note on this clonotype: This is likely a read error, given that the CDR3 carries no conserved phenylalanine or tryptophan at its end. This chain connects TRBV20-1 to TRBJ2-7, with 7 bases identical to TRBD2. In germline, CDR1 is DFQATT, CDR2 SNEGSKA (reference sequence). The CDR3 loop spans 13 amino acids. CDR3 protein: CSAITSVSHEQYL. The CDR3 coding sequence is TGCAGTGCTATCACTAGCGTCTCCCACGAGCAGTACCTC.

A few counts support this clonotype. The rearrangement links TRBV7-9 to TRBJ2-3; 7 bases align to TRBD1. CDR1 is SEHNR, CDR2 FQNEAQ, per germline (reference sequence). CDR3 size: 16 residues. V trimming: 3 bases; J trimming: 0 bases; junction bases outside the gene matches: 6. The CDR3 protein is CASSLGQLTSTDTQYF. CDR3 DNA: TGTGCCAGCAGCTTGGGACAGTTAACTAGCACAGATACGCAGTATTTT.

This clonotype appeared a few times. The chain has TRBV6-1 and TRBJ2-1; D may be TRBD1 or TRBD2 (5 bases each). Trimming took 4 bases from V and 5 from J, leaving 15 bases between them. The length of the CDR3 is 15 residues. Per the germline V gene, CDR1 is MNHNS and CDR2 is SASEGT. CDR3 nucleotide sequence: TGTGCCAGCAGTGGGGCCGGGACCAAGAACAATGAGCAGTTCTTC. Amino acids: CASSGAGTKNNEQFF.

In this sample, this clonotype turned up many times. V usage is TRBV3-1 and J usage is TRBJ1-2, with a tentative D call TRBD1 (5 bases). The germline gives CDR1 LGHDT, CDR2 YNNKEL (reference sequence). The CDR3 extends over 14 amino acids. V was cut by 1 base and J by 4 bases, with 10 bases left in between. DNA for the CDR3: TGTGCCAGCAGCCAAGTCTCAGGGCTCTATGGCTACACCTTC. It encodes CASSQVSGLYGYTF.

This CDR3 is CASSQSGQKSSGANVLTF. The CDR3 DNA follows: TGTGCCAGCAGCCAAAGCGGTCAGAAATCCTCTGGGGCCAACGTCCTGACTTTC. J is TRBJ2-6 and V is TRBV3-1, with a tentative D call TRBD2 (5 bases). From germline, CDR1 is LGHDT and CDR2 YNNKEL (reference sequence). The CDR3 totals 18 residues. The V and J ends lost 2 bases and 0 bases respectively, with 14 bases between them.

The chain links TRBV20-1 to TRBJ2-3, with TRBD1 identical over 12 bases. The CDR3 sequence is 15 residues long. V was clipped by 3 bases and J by 4 bases; unmatched bases: 5. In germline, CDR1 is DFQATT, CDR2 SNEGSKA (reference sequence). The CDR3 DNA follows: TGCAGTGCTAGGTGGGACAGGGGGCGTTCAGATACGCAGTATTTT. Protein sequence: CSARWDRGRSDTQYF.

This clonotype was observed a handful of times. The chain combines TRBV7-9 with TRBJ2-5; D might be TRBD1 (7 bases). CDR1 is SEHNR and CDR2 is FQNEAQ in the germline V gene (reference sequence). This CDR3 is 16 amino acids long. V lost 5 bases, J lost 5 bases, and 21 bases lay in between. The CDR3 coding sequence is TGTGCCAGCAGCCCCCTCGACAGGGCGAGCGGGGAGACCCAGTACTTC. This codes for CASSPLDRASGETQYF.

This clonotype came up a few times. This chain joins TRBV24-1 and TRBJ2-4; TRBD2 agrees at 12 bases. V lost 4 bases and J lost 6; bases outside the gene matches: 6. The CDR3 contains 16 residues. Germline CDR1 and CDR2: KGHDR and SFDVKD. This CDR3 reads CATSEGTSGGTNIQYF. In nucleotides, the CDR3 is TGTGCCACCAGTGAGGGCACTAGCGGGGGGACAAACATTCAGTACTTC.

The chain carries TRBV4-1 and TRBJ2-3; 9 bases are a match to TRBD1. Germline trimming cut 2 bases from V and 2 bases from J; bases unmatched to any gene: 14. The CDR3 runs to 19 residues. In germline, CDR1 is MGHRA, CDR2 YSYEKL. CDR3 amino acids: CASSQHTSGQGKITDTQYF. The CDR3 nucleotides are TGCGCCAGCAGCCAACACACTTCAGGACAGGGGAAAATCACAGATACGCAGTATTTT.

V and J are TRBV12-3 or TRBV12-4 and TRBJ2-3; 7 nucleotides line up with TRBD1. The CDR3 is made up of 16 amino acids. V shed 2 bases, J shed 2 bases, and the junction held 7 bases outside the gene matches. CDR3 sequence reads: CASSLSLTGTTDTQYF. CDR3 in DNA: TGTGCCAGCAGTTTATCCCTGACAGGGACCACAGATACGCAGTATTTT.

This clonotype has at least ten counts. The chain is built from TRBV5-1 and TRBJ2-2; D not resolved. Germline-derived CDR1 and CDR2 are SGHRS and YFSETQ. V was shortened by 5 bases and J by 0 bases, with 8 bases between the two germline ends. The length of the CDR3 is 14 residues. CDR3 loop: CASRYRANTGELFF. The CDR3 region has the DNA TGCGCCAGCAGGTACCGGGCGAACACCGGGGAGCTGTTTTTT. Combining the CDR3 with reference TRBV5-1 and TRBJ2-2 gives the whole variable domain KAGVTQTPRYLIKTRGQQVTLSCSPISGHRSVSWYQQTPGQGLQFLFEYFSETQRNKGNFPGRFSGRQFSNSRSEMNVSTLELGDSALYLCASRYRANTGELFFGEGSRLTVL.

This clonotype showed up just a few times. The V call is TRBV7-9, the J call TRBJ1-1; 8 nucleotides match TRBD1. Germline-derived CDR1 and CDR2 are SEHNR and FQNEAQ (reference sequence). The CDR3 extends over 14 amino acids. V shed 1 base and J 8 bases; nucleotides not matched to a gene: 6. This chain's CDR3 is CASSLDQGAFEAFF. CDR3 sequence (DNA): TGTGCCAGCAGCTTAGATCAGGGGGCCTTCGAAGCTTTCTTT.

As concerns this clonotype: Germline is not matched at one junction end, which may reflect a read error. The rearrangement links TRBV28 to TRBJ2-2; TRBD1 agrees at 9 bases. In germline, CDR1 is MDHEN, CDR2 SYDVKM. The length of the CDR3 is 15 residues. CDR3: CSSLNTGGKTGELFF. Here the CDR3 DNA reads TGTTCCAGCCTTAATACAGGGGGCAAGACCGGGGAGCTGTTTTTT.

This clonotype has a handful of counts. This chain links TRBV7-9 with TRBJ2-7, with TRBD2 matching 12 bases. Germline V gives CDR1 SEHNR, CDR2 FQNEAQ (reference sequence). V lost 5 bases to trimming and J lost 3 bases; unmatched junction nucleotides: 5. The CDR3 is 15 amino acids. CDR3 in amino acids: CASSAGLAGHYEQYF. CDR3 coding DNA: TGTGCCAGCAGCGCGGGACTAGCGGGCCACTACGAGCAGTACTTC.

The V and J genes are TRBV11-2 and TRBJ2-1; D perhaps matches TRBD2 (6 bases). There are 16 residues in the CDR3. V lost 1 base and J lost 4, with 14 bases in between. Germline assignment: CDR1 SGHAT and CDR2 FQNNGV. This chain's CDR3 is CASSLGATSTYNEQFF. The CDR3 nucleotides are TGTGCCAGCAGCTTAGGGGCGACTAGTACATACAATGAGCAGTTCTTC. Based on the CDR3 plus reference TRBV11-2 and TRBJ2-1, the full variable domain is EAGVAQSPRYKIIEKRQSVAFWCNPISGHATLYWYQQILGQGPKLLIQFQNNGVVDDSQLPKDRFSAERLKGVDSTLKIQPAKLEDSAVYLCASSLGATSTYNEQFFGPGTRLTVL.

This clonotype was seen ten or more times. The gene calls are TRBV5-1 and TRBJ2-4; the match to TRBD1 covers 9 bases. Germline-derived CDR1 and CDR2 are SGHRS and YFSETQ. V dropped 4 bases and J dropped 8; count of bases not matched to a gene: 13. This CDR3 has 16 residues. This chain's CDR3 is CASSPRAGQGMHIQYF. The CDR3 nucleotides read TGCGCCAGCAGCCCCCGTGCGGGACAGGGAATGCACATTCAGTACTTC.

This clonotype was seen at least ten times. This sequence joins TRBV6-1 and TRBJ1-1, with a tentative D call TRBD1 (5 bases). Trimming took 7 bases from V and 9 from J, leaving 21 bases between them. The CDR3 loop spans 14 amino acids. Germline loops: CDR1 MNHNS, CDR2 SASEGT. The CDR3, as DNA: TGTGCCAGCATAAGAAGCCGGGACCTGGGGAAAGCTTTCTTT. This sequence encodes CASIRSRDLGKAFF.

In regard to this clonotype: This clone may be a read error of a much larger clone one base away. The chain couples TRBV15 to TRBJ2-3; no clear D. Germline V gene sequence: CDR1 LNHNV, CDR2 YYDKDF (reference sequence). The V end lost 0 bases, the J end lost 5 bases, and 18 bases lay between the germline ends. The CDR3 contains 17 residues. In nucleotides, the CDR3 is TGTGCCACCAGCAGAGATGTGGCGTCAGCTTCTGTAGATACGCAGTATTTT. Its translation is CATSRDVASASVDTQYF.

This clonotype has at least ten counts. The chain carries TRBV29-1 and TRBJ1-1; D is ambiguous. Germline V gives CDR1 SQVTM, CDR2 ANQGSEA. V was trimmed by 6 bases and J by 8 bases, leaving 13 bases between them. CDR3 length: 11 residues. The CDR3 DNA follows: TGCAGCGTCGGATCCGAGGTGGAAGCTTTCTTT. Amino acids: CSVGSEVEAFF.

This clonotype came up a few times. The chain's CDR3 is CASSELGLAGERGDTGELFF. The CDR3 DNA sequence: TGTGCCAGCAGTGAATTGGGGCTAGCGGGAGAGCGCGGTGACACCGGGGAGCTGTTTTTT. The V call is TRBV25-1, the J call TRBJ2-2; 10 bases align to TRBD2. The V gene end was trimmed by 1 base and the J gene end by 3 bases; junction bases not matched to a gene: 14. The CDR3 runs 20 residues. CDR1 MGHDK and CDR2 SYGVNS come from the germline V gene.

This chain links TRBV14 with TRBJ2-1, with 12 nucleotides matching TRBD2. Germline V gene sequence: CDR1 SGHDN, CDR2 FVKESK. V shed 4 bases, J shed 9 bases, and the junction held 7 bases outside the gene matches. The CDR3 extends over 15 amino acids. CDR3 in amino acids: CASSPRLAGVGEQFF. The CDR3 DNA follows: TGTGCCAGCAGCCCACGACTAGCGGGAGTCGGTGAGCAGTTCTTC.

The sample holds many counts of this clonotype. The chain combines TRBV12-3 or TRBV12-4 with TRBJ2-1, with unresolved D. CDR3 length: 12 residues. V was cut by 3 bases and J by 8 bases, with 8 bases left in between. In DNA, the CDR3 is TGTGCCAGCAGTTTGAGGCGCGATGAGCAGTTCTTC. It specifies CASSLRRDEQFF.

The table lists this clonotype with many counts. The chain uses TRBV12-3 or TRBV12-4 and TRBJ1-1; a possible D gene is TRBD1 (5 bases). The CDR3 covers 17 residues. Trimming pared 3 bases from V and 8 bases from J, leaving 25 bases between. The DNA for the CDR3 is TGTGCCAGCAGTTTTAAGGACGGACACATTGGCCGTATCGAAGCTTTCTTT. The encoded protein is CASSFKDGHIGRIEAFF.

This clonotype was picked up a small number of times. The chain combines TRBV3-1 with TRBJ1-1; D gene ambiguous. Germline lookup yields CDR1 LGHDT and CDR2 YNNKEL (reference sequence). The V end lost 5 bases, the J end lost 3 bases, and 19 bases lay between the germline ends. The CDR3 covers 16 residues. The CDR3 bases are TGTGCCAGCAGCGAAACACGCCTACTCGGGGACACTGAAGCTTTCTTT. It specifies CASSETRLLGDTEAFF.

This clonotype was counted a few times. The chain joins TRBV7-6 to TRBJ2-5; no firm D call. V lost 4 bases, J lost 3 bases, and 15 bases lay in between. This CDR3 comprises 15 residues. Per the germline V gene, CDR1 is SGHVS and CDR2 is FNYEAQ. The DNA of the CDR3 is TGTGCCAGCAGCTCGATGGCGGACGGCAAAGAGACCCAGTACTTC. Translating it yields CASSSMADGKETQYF.

This clonotype has ten or more counts. The chain couples TRBV20-1 to TRBJ2-1; D uncertain. The length of the CDR3 is 14 residues. Germline V lookup: CDR1 DFQATT, CDR2 SNEGSKA (reference sequence). V dropped 2 bases and J dropped 2 bases, with 10 bases sitting between them. Here the CDR3 DNA reads TGCAGTGCTAGACAGGTTTGGGCCTACAATGAGCAGTTCTTC. This gives the protein CSARQVWAYNEQFF.

This clonotype has a handful of counts. This sequence joins TRBV24-1 and TRBJ2-1; 9 bases are shared with TRBD1. Trimming took 2 bases from V and 8 from J; bases not matched to a gene: 18. CDR3 length: 19 amino acids. The V gene's germline CDR1 is KGHDR and CDR2 SFDVKD. The CDR3 region is CATSDSTNPGTGKRDEQFF. DNA for the CDR3: TGTGCCACCAGTGATTCCACAAATCCCGGGACAGGGAAGAGGGATGAGCAGTTCTTC.

The rearrangement uses TRBV5-1 and TRBJ2-1; no firm D call. Germline V lookup: CDR1 SGHRS, CDR2 YFSETQ. This CDR3 is built from 18 residues. Between the trimmed V and J ends, which lost 2 bases and 4 bases, there was a span of 22 bases. The CDR3 loop is CASSLAPPLGFSYNEQFF. DNA for the CDR3: TGCGCCAGCAGCTTAGCCCCCCCCTTAGGGTTTTCTTACAATGAGCAGTTCTTC.

A few counts support this clonotype. CDR3 residues: CATRDRGETQYF. The CDR3 DNA reads as TGTGCCACAAGGGACAGGGGGGAGACCCAGTACTTC. The rearrangement joins TRBV24-1 to TRBJ2-5; the match to TRBD1 covers 11 bases. Trimming cost V 10 bases and J 5 bases; bases outside gene matches: 2. Germline lookup yields CDR1 KGHDR and CDR2 SFDVKD. There are 12 residues in the CDR3.